The 24 T cell receptor beta chains below all came from one sample that was sequenced in a study of T cell responses to AZD1222 COVID-19 vaccine. The protocol was immunoSEQ multiplex PCR, while the TCRdb copy is restricted to in-frame clones and leaves out a portion. This sample yields 150,000 to 200,000 clones, of which 85% to 95% are seen a single time; approximately 1.4% belongs to the top ten. The input for sequencing was peripheral blood, taken on day 0 of AZD1222 vaccination. The receptors derive from an adult in good health.

In its sample, this clone was seen once. This chain uses TRBV12-5 with TRBJ2-7; D is possibly TRBD1 (6 bases). Germline V gene lookup returns CDR1 LGHNT and CDR2 FRNRAP. The CDR3 has 14 amino acids. V shed 1 base and J shed 5 bases, with 12 bases lying between them. The CDR3 reads CASGLGTGSHEQYF. Written as DNA, the CDR3 is TGTGCTAGTGGTTTGGGTACAGGGAGCCACGAGCAGTACTTC.

The chain's CDR3 is CASSLGGPLHF. CDR3 in DNA: TGTGCCAGCAGTTTGGGGGGTCCCCTCCACTTT. The rearrangement links TRBV27 to TRBJ1-6; maybe TRBD1 (5 bases). V lost 3 bases, J lost 13 bases, and 7 bases lay in between. The CDR3 runs to 11 residues. Germline loops: CDR1 MNHEY, CDR2 SMNVEV (reference sequence).

V usage is TRBV6-2 or TRBV6-3 and J usage is TRBJ2-7, with D perhaps matching TRBD1 (5 bases). The CDR3 sequence is 14 residues long. Germline V gives CDR1 MNHEY, CDR2 SVGEGT. The V end lost 2 bases, the J end lost 1 base, and 9 bases lay between the germline ends. CDR3 loop: CASSYKTVSYEQYF. CDR3 DNA sequence: TGTGCCAGCAGTTACAAGACAGTATCCTACGAGCAGTACTTC.

The chain employs TRBV11-2 and TRBJ1-2; D is uncertain. The CDR3 consists of 13 residues. The ends were cut back, 5 bases at V and 5 bases at J, with 12 bases in the middle. CDR1 is SGHAT and CDR2 is FQNNGV in the germline V gene. CDR3 residues: CASSPRVLYGYTF. In DNA, the CDR3 is TGTGCCAGCAGCCCTAGGGTGCTATATGGCTACACCTTC.

V and J are TRBV6-6 and TRBJ1-2; D remains ambiguous. Looked up from germline, CDR1 is MNHNY and CDR2 is SVGAGI (reference sequence). Trimming shortened V by 7 bases and J by 4 bases, and 16 bases separated the two germline ends. The CDR3 consists of 14 residues. The CDR3: CASIPTTDPYGYTF. CDR3 sequence (DNA): TGTGCCAGCATTCCAACGACGGACCCCTATGGCTACACCTTC.

The V and J genes are TRBV5-8 and TRBJ1-5; D unresolved. This CDR3 spans 15 amino acids. V lost 1 base and J 6 bases, leaving 14 bases between the germline ends. Germline V gene sequence: CDR1 SGHTS, CDR2 YDEGEE. CDR3 amino acids: CASSLTGPPGQPQHF. CDR3 nucleotide sequence: TGTGCCAGCAGCTTGACGGGTCCGCCGGGTCAGCCCCAGCATTTT.

The rearrangement links TRBV25-1 to TRBJ2-7; 7 bases match TRBD2. From germline, CDR1 is MGHDK and CDR2 SYGVNS. The length of the CDR3 is 16 residues. With 8 bases clipped from V and 7 bases from J, the junction kept 20 bases outside the gene matches. The CDR3 DNA reads TGTGCCAGCGAAAACTCGAGCGGGACGGGGGTAAAGGAGCAGTACTTC. The encoded protein is CASENSSGTGVKEQYF.

Only one count was recorded for this clone. The V gene is TRBV18, the J gene TRBJ2-7, with 10 bases lining up with TRBD1. Germline values: CDR1 KGHSH, CDR2 LQKENI. V trimming: 3 bases; J trimming: 4 bases; junction bases outside the gene matches: 3. The CDR3 is 14 residues long. The CDR3 DNA reads as TGTGCCAGCTCACCGGGACAGGGGCTATACGAGCAGTACTTC. Residues: CASSPGQGLYEQYF.

The rearrangement uses TRBV12-3 or TRBV12-4 and TRBJ1-5; D remains ambiguous. Trimming took 5 bases from V and 8 from J, leaving 10 bases between them. The CDR3 has 12 amino acids. The CDR3 reads CASSLHGEPQHF. The CDR3 DNA reads TGTGCCAGCAGTCTACACGGGGAGCCCCAGCATTTT.

The CDR3 reads CASSASGGPNYGYTF. The DNA for the CDR3 is TGTGCCAGCTCAGCCTCAGGGGGCCCTAACTATGGCTACACCTTC. V usage is TRBV18 and J usage is TRBJ1-2; TRBD1 matches 8 bases. V shed 5 bases, J shed 0 bases, and the junction held 5 bases outside the gene matches. Germline-derived CDR1 and CDR2 are KGHSH and LQKENI. The CDR3 is made up of 15 amino acids.

The genes are TRBV29-1 and TRBJ2-7; maybe TRBD2 (7 bases). Trimming took 7 bases from V and 6 from J, leaving 16 bases between them. CDR1 and CDR2 from the germline V gene are SQVTM and ANQGSEA. The CDR3 sequence is 12 residues long. CDR3 sequence (DNA): TGCAGCGCCGAAGGGCGGGGGCCCGAGCAGTACTTC. It yields the protein CSAEGRGPEQYF.

The genes are TRBV12-5 and TRBJ2-3; D gene unclear. Germline assignment: CDR1 LGHNT and CDR2 FRNRAP. The CDR3 runs to 13 residues. V was cut by 5 bases and J by 1 base, with 7 bases left in between. For the CDR3, the DNA is TGTGCTAGTGGTCTTCTAGGCACAGATACGCAGTATTTT. It is translated as CASGLLGTDTQYF.

The chain recombines TRBV11-3 with TRBJ1-5; D perhaps matches TRBD1 (5 bases). V was trimmed by 4 bases and J by 5 bases, leaving 12 bases between them. This CDR3 spans 14 amino acids. Per germline, CDR1 SGHNT and CDR2 YENEEA. The CDR3 nucleotides are TGTGCCAGCAGCTGCAGGGAGGAGGATCAGCCCCAGCATTTT. Translated, it gives CASSCREEDQPQHF.

The chain is built from TRBV6-6 and TRBJ2-3, with TRBD1 matching 7 bases. The V and J ends lost 4 bases and 1 base, in that order; junction bases with no gene match: 8. Germline V gives CDR1 MNHNY, CDR2 SVGAGI (reference sequence). The CDR3 runs 16 residues. The DNA of the CDR3 is TGTGCCAGCAGTTCCCCAGGAGGACAGGGCACAGATACGCAGTATTTT. Translation gives CASSSPGGQGTDTQYF.

This sequence joins TRBV9 and TRBJ2-3; 11 nucleotides align to TRBD2. Per germline, CDR1 SGDLS and CDR2 YYNGEE. The CDR3 totals 16 residues. V lost 3 bases to trimming and J lost 4 bases; unmatched junction nucleotides: 7. The CDR3 sequence: CASSALAGGPADTQYF. In nucleotides, the CDR3 is TGTGCCAGCAGCGCCCTAGCGGGGGGACCCGCAGATACGCAGTATTTT. Combining the CDR3 with reference TRBV9 and TRBJ2-3 gives the whole variable domain DSGVTQTPKHLITATGQRVTLRCSPRSGDLSVYWYQQSLDQGLQFLIQYYNGEERAKGNILERFSAQQFPDLHSELNLSSLELGDSALYFCASSALAGGPADTQYFGPGTRLTVL.

The J gene is TRBJ2-7, the V gene TRBV29-1, with D uncertain. Trimming cost V 4 bases and J 4 bases, with 20 bases left between them. CDR1 SQVTM and CDR2 ANQGSEA come from the germline V gene. This CDR3 is built from 15 residues. The chain's CDR3 is CSVALYYGQLYEQYF. CDR3 DNA sequence: TGCAGCGTTGCTCTTTACTATGGGCAACTTTACGAGCAGTACTTC.

This rearrangement joins TRBV5-1 to TRBJ2-7, with 9 bases fitting TRBD1. The CDR3 length is 17 residues. Trimming at V came to 3 bases and at J to 5 bases, leaving 15 bases not matched to a gene. Germline V gene lookup returns CDR1 SGHRS and CDR2 YFSETQ. CDR3 DNA: TGCGCCAGCAGCTCCCCCCGCACAGGGGGCTTAGTGAACGAGCAGTACTTC. This codes for CASSSPRTGGLVNEQYF.

The chain recombines TRBV19 with TRBJ1-2, with unresolved D. Germline values: CDR1 LNHDA, CDR2 SQIVND (reference sequence). V was clipped by 3 bases and J by 4 bases, with 12 bases between them. The CDR3 covers 14 residues. Written as DNA, the CDR3 is TGTGCCAGTAGTATTAAGGGTTTGGGCTATGGCTACACCTTC. Protein: CASSIKGLGYGYTF.

This clone has a single count. Distinct nucleotide sequences in the sample also encode this CDR3. The chain links TRBV27 to TRBJ1-4; 12 nucleotides match TRBD1. V dropped 6 bases and J dropped 8; count of bases not matched to a gene: 4. CDR1 is MNHEY, CDR2 SMNVEV, per germline (reference sequence). The CDR3 covers 14 residues. The chain's CDR3 is CASRGTGGGEKLFF. The CDR3, as DNA: TGTGCCAGCAGAGGGACAGGGGGCGGGGAAAAACTGTTTTTT.

The V and J genes are TRBV5-4 and TRBJ2-7; 10 bases are shared with TRBD1. The junction had 9 bases not matched to a gene; V was cut back by 3 bases and J by 6 bases. The CDR3 spans 15 residues. Germline CDR1 reads SGHNT; CDR2 reads YYREEE (reference sequence). As DNA, the CDR3 is TGTGCCAGCAGCTCGGGCGCGGGACAGGGGCTCGAGCAGTACTTC. The encoded protein is CASSSGAGQGLEQYF.

V gene TRBV6-5 combines with J gene TRBJ1-1, with 7 bases fitting TRBD1. Germline V lookup: CDR1 MNHEY, CDR2 SVGAGI. This CDR3 contains 16 residues. V trimming: 4 bases; J trimming: 5 bases; junction bases outside the gene matches: 13. CDR3: CASSSFTTGRRTEAFF. CDR3 coding DNA: TGTGCCAGCAGTTCGTTTACGACAGGGCGGCGAACTGAAGCTTTCTTT.

The chain recombines TRBV10-2 with TRBJ1-1; TRBD1 is a possible D gene (6 bases). This CDR3 is built from 13 residues. The ends were cut back, 5 bases at V and 1 base at J, with 8 bases in the middle. Looked up from germline, CDR1 is WSHSY and CDR2 is SAAADI. CDR3 region: CASSTGQNTEAFF. Here the CDR3 DNA reads TGCGCCAGCAGTACGGGACAGAACACTGAAGCTTTCTTT.

The J gene is TRBJ1-4, the V gene TRBV27; TRBD1 agrees at 8 bases. J gave up 6 bases and V 2 bases, and 2 bases lay outside the gene matches. In germline, CDR1 is MNHEY, CDR2 SMNVEV (reference sequence). The CDR3 has 14 amino acids. The CDR3 loop is CASSLAGGHEKLFF. As DNA, the CDR3 is TGTGCCAGCAGTTTAGCAGGGGGCCATGAAAAACTGTTTTTT.

A note on this clone: This sample includes further DNA sequences coding for the same CDR3. V usage is TRBV27 and J usage is TRBJ1-2, with a tentative D call TRBD1 (5 bases). The ends were cut back, 1 base at V and 4 bases at J, with 7 bases in the middle. The CDR3 length is 13 residues. Germline V lookup: CDR1 MNHEY, CDR2 SMNVEV (reference sequence). The CDR3 here is CASSLWGGYGYTF. CDR3 bases: TGTGCCAGCAGTTTATGGGGGGGCTATGGCTACACCTTC.